This entry lists 23 T cell receptor beta chains sequenced from one sample in a study of PD-1 blockade in classical Hodgkin lymphoma. Patients all relapsed after autologous stem cell transplantation, and there was variation in brentuximab vedotin exposure. Only in-frame clones appear in the TCRdb table, and some are missing; sequencing was by immunoSEQ multiplex PCR. The sample lists 66,000 or so clones; about two thirds were seen once. The specimen comprised peripheral blood mononuclear cells (PBMCs), sampled before the second cycle of nivolumab. These receptors all stem from a human donor with classical Hodgkin lymphoma.

This clone was seen many times. The chain uses TRBV5-1 and TRBJ1-1; D might be TRBD1 (5 bases). V lost 4 bases to trimming and J lost 5 bases, with 15 bases between them. The germline V gene encodes CDR1 SGHRS and CDR2 YFSETQ. The CDR3 covers 14 residues. The CDR3 nucleotides are TGCGCCAGCAGCCAATCTGCCAGGGAGACTGAAGCTTTCTTT. The encoded protein is CASSQSARETEAFF.

CDR3: CASRLSRTDTQYF. The CDR3 coding sequence is TGTGCCAGCAGACTCAGCCGCACAGATACGCAGTATTTT. V and J are TRBV7-9 and TRBJ2-3; no definite D call. Germline V gene lookup returns CDR1 SEHNR and CDR2 FQNEAQ (reference sequence). V shed 6 bases and J shed 1 base, with 8 bases lying between them. The CDR3 is 13 residues long. Drawing the rest from reference TRBV7-9 and TRBJ2-3, the complete variable domain is DTGVSQNPRHKITKRGQNVTFRCDPISEHNRLYWYRQTLGQGPEFLTYFQNEAQLEKSRLLSDRFSAERPKGSFSTLEIQRTEQGDSAMYLCASRLSRTDTQYFGPGTRLTVL.

The table lists this clone with a count of one. The V call is TRBV28, the J call TRBJ2-7; perhaps D is TRBD1 or TRBD2 (5 bases each). The CDR3 spans 12 residues. V was shortened by 6 bases and J by 7 bases, with 13 bases between the two germline ends. Germline V gives CDR1 MDHEN, CDR2 SYDVKM. The CDR3 protein is CASSGTNPEQYF. The CDR3 DNA reads TGTGCCAGCAGCGGGACGAACCCTGAGCAGTACTTC.

The J gene is TRBJ2-5, the V gene TRBV5-1; 11 bases align to TRBD1. The better agreement between TRBJ2-7 and the DNA end casts doubt on the J call. There are 15 residues in the CDR3. Looked up from germline, CDR1 is SGHRS and CDR2 is YFSETQ. CDR3 sequence reads: CASSLTGTGGYEQYF. The CDR3 coding sequence is TGCGCCAGCAGCCTGACCGGGACAGGGGGCTACGAGCAGTACTTC.

The J gene is TRBJ2-1, the V gene TRBV5-1; the match to TRBD2 covers 12 bases. The junction had 5 bases not matched to a gene; V was cut back by 4 bases and J by 6 bases. The length of the CDR3 is 15 residues. Per the germline V gene, CDR1 is SGHRS and CDR2 is YFSETQ. Here the CDR3 DNA reads TGCGCCAGCAGCCAACTAGCGGGAGGCTCCAATGAGCAGTTCTTC. Residues: CASSQLAGGSNEQFF.

CDR3 region: CASRPRTGGVSPLHF. For the CDR3, the DNA is TGTGCCAGCAGGCCTCGTACAGGGGGTGTTTCACCCCTCCACTTT. The chain combines TRBV2 with TRBJ1-6; 8 nucleotides line up with TRBD1. V shed 6 bases, J shed 9 bases, and the junction held 10 bases outside the gene matches. Germline V gives CDR1 SNHLY, CDR2 FYNNEI. The CDR3 is 15 amino acids.

Only one count was recorded for this clone. This chain uses TRBV6-4 with TRBJ2-2, with 7 nucleotides matching TRBD1. This CDR3 spans 14 amino acids. The V segment lost 8 bases and the J segment 5 bases; nucleotides outside the gene matches: 8. CDR1 is MRHNA and CDR2 is SNTAGT in the germline V gene. Here the CDR3 DNA reads TGTGCCAGCGCACGGCAGGGGGATACCGGGGAGCTGTTTTTT. Its translation is CASARQGDTGELFF.

V and J are TRBV9 and TRBJ2-7; 11 nucleotides align to TRBD1. CDR1 is SGDLS, CDR2 YYNGEE, per germline. CDR3 length: 14 amino acids. The J segment lost 6 bases and the V segment lost 4 bases, leaving 6 bases of the junction unmatched. This chain's CDR3 is CASSPRDRGAEQYF. The CDR3 DNA reads as TGTGCCAGCAGCCCCCGGGACAGGGGGGCCGAGCAGTACTTC.

The V and J genes are TRBV5-1 and TRBJ1-1; D unresolved. Per germline, CDR1 SGHRS and CDR2 YFSETQ. Between the trimmed V and J ends, which lost 1 base and 3 bases, there was a span of 7 bases. This CDR3 comprises 13 residues. CDR3 residues: CASSLMADTEAFF. The CDR3 DNA follows: TGCGCCAGCAGCTTGATGGCAGACACTGAAGCTTTCTTT.

The rearrangement uses TRBV29-1 and TRBJ1-2, with D perhaps TRBD1 (6 bases). V was trimmed by 0 bases and J by 7 bases, leaving 18 bases between them. The CDR3 is 15 residues long. Per the germline V gene, CDR1 is SQVTM and CDR2 is ANQGSEA. The CDR3 DNA follows: TGCAGCGTTGAAGAGGGGGCAGCAGGGAGTGGTGGCTACACCTTC. Encoded protein: CSVEEGAAGSGGYTF.

The chain links TRBV29-1 to TRBJ2-7; D perhaps matches TRBD2 (6 bases). The germline CDR1 and CDR2 sequences are SQVTM and ANQGSEA. CDR3 size: 14 residues. V dropped 2 bases and J dropped 1 base, with 12 bases sitting between them. CDR3 in amino acids: CSVEYTGVSYEQYF. CDR3 nucleotides: TGCAGCGTTGAATATACGGGGGTTTCCTACGAGCAGTACTTC.

This chain connects TRBV4-1 to TRBJ1-5, with D unclear. The V and J ends lost 0 bases and 3 bases respectively, with 15 bases between them. Germline CDR1 is MGHRA and CDR2 is YSYEKL. The CDR3 is 17 residues long. The CDR3: CASSQDYGQEANQPQHF. Written as DNA, the CDR3 is TGCGCCAGCAGCCAAGATTATGGGCAGGAGGCCAATCAGCCCCAGCATTTT.

The sample holds one count of this clone. The CDR3 protein is CASKETHSGNTIYF. The CDR3, as DNA: TGTGCCAGCAAGGAGACACACTCTGGAAACACCATATATTTT. The V and J genes are TRBV2 and TRBJ1-3; no clear D. Germline assignment: CDR1 SNHLY and CDR2 FYNNEI. This CDR3 contains 14 residues. The V gene lost 7 bases and the J gene lost 0 bases, with 10 bases spanning the gap.

V and J are TRBV6-5 and TRBJ1-1; tentatively, D is TRBD1 (6 bases). Germline lookup yields CDR1 MNHEY and CDR2 SVGAGI. Trimming stripped 5 bases from V and 2 bases from J, with 12 bases between. The CDR3 runs to 14 residues. This CDR3 is CASSETGSNTEAFF. CDR3 DNA: TGTGCCAGCAGTGAAACAGGGTCAAACACTGAAGCTTTCTTT.

The chain employs TRBV21-1 and TRBJ2-1; the D call of TRBD2 is as the table states it, not checked on the DNA. TRBV21-1 is recorded as a pseudogene. The CDR3 consists of 15 residues. CDR3 sequence reads: CASSKEASGDNEQFF. CDR3 nucleotide sequence: TGTGCCAGCAGCAAAGAGGCTAGCGGTGACAATGAGCAGTTCTTC.

This chain joins TRBV11-3 and TRBJ1-1; D is uncertain. Trimming left V 0 bases short and J 1 base short, with 6 bases between. CDR3 size: 14 residues. Germline CDR1 SGHNT, CDR2 YENEEA. The CDR3 DNA follows: TGTGCCAGCAGCTTAGATCTAGCGAACACTGAAGCTTTCTTT. This translates into CASSLDLANTEAFF.

This chain uses TRBV30 with TRBJ2-2; a weak D match, TRBD2 (6 bases). Germline CDR1 is GTSNPN and CDR2 is SVGIG (reference sequence). The germline V and J ends were trimmed by 7 bases and 6 bases, with 18 bases remaining between them. The CDR3 is 14 residues long. CDR3 bases: TGTGCCTCCGGGGCGGGAATACAAGCCGGGGAGCTGTTTTTT. Its translation: CASGAGIQAGELFF.

This chain joins TRBV5-1 and TRBJ2-1; 14 positions match TRBD2. CDR1 is SGHRS and CDR2 is YFSETQ in the germline V gene. The V and J ends lost 4 bases and 10 bases, in that order; junction bases with no gene match: 7. The CDR3 contains 15 residues. The CDR3 nucleotides read TGCGCCAGCAGCGGACTAGCGGGGGGCCTAGGGGAGCAGTTCTTC. Residues: CASSGLAGGLGEQFF.

The rearrangement uses TRBV7-6 and TRBJ1-2; 8 positions agree with TRBD1. CDR1 is SGHVS and CDR2 is FNYEAQ in the germline V gene. V dropped 0 bases and J dropped 6; count of bases not matched to a gene: 0. The CDR3 length is 13 residues. CDR3 nucleotide sequence: TGTGCCAGCAGCTTAGCGGACAGGGATGGCTACACCTTC. Its translation: CASSLADRDGYTF.

This sequence joins TRBV10-3 and TRBJ1-3; no reliable D call. Per the germline V gene, CDR1 is ENHRY and CDR2 is SYGVKD. The CDR3 is made up of 16 amino acids. The V and J ends lost 3 bases and 4 bases respectively, with 16 bases between them. CDR3 amino acids: CAISDEGYIMGNTIYF. The CDR3 DNA reads TGTGCCATCAGTGACGAGGGTTATATCATGGGAAACACCATATATTTT.

This clone was counted a few times. The chain is built from TRBV11-1 and TRBJ2-5; D is uncertain. Trimming removed 1 base at V and 0 bases at J, with 9 bases between. From germline, CDR1 is SGHAT and CDR2 FQDESV (reference sequence). This CDR3 comprises 15 residues. The CDR3 here is CASSLDLEDQETQYF. CDR3 in DNA: TGTGCCAGCAGCTTAGATTTGGAAGACCAAGAGACCCAGTACTTC.

The chain employs TRBV30 and TRBJ1-6; D call uncertain. V was trimmed by 5 bases and J by 10 bases, leaving 12 bases between them. CDR3 size: 12 residues. CDR1 and CDR2 from the germline V gene are GTSNPN and SVGIG (reference sequence). CDR3 bases: TGTGCCTGGGCGACCGAGTCCTCACCCCTCCACTTT. It specifies CAWATESSPLHF.

The V and J genes are TRBV5-1 and TRBJ2-3; 9 bases align to TRBD1. Unmatched junction bases numbered 3, after V lost 4 bases and J lost 0 bases. The CDR3 covers 15 residues. Germline CDR1 is SGHRS and CDR2 is YFSETQ. CDR3 region: CASSRDRASTDTQYF. CDR3 DNA: TGCGCCAGCAGCCGGGACAGGGCTAGCACAGATACGCAGTATTTT.